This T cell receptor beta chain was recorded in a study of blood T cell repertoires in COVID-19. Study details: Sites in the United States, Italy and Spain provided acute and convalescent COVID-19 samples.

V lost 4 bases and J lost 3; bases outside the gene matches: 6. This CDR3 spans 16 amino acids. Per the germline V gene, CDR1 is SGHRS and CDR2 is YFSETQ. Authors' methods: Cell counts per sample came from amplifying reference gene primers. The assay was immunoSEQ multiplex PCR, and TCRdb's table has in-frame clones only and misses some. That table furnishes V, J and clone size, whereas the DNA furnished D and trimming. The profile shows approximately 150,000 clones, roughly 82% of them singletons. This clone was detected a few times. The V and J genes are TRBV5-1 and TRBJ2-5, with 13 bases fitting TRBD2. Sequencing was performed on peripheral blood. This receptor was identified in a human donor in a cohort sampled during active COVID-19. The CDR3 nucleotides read TGCGCCAGCAGCCGCGGACTAGCGGGGGAAAAAGAGACCCAGTACTTC. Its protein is CASSRGLAGEKETQYF. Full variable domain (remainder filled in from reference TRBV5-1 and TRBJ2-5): KAGVTQTPRYLIKTRGQQVTLSCSPISGHRSVSWYQQTPGQGLQFLFEYFSETQRNKGNFPGRFSGRQFSNSRSEMNVSTLELGDSALYLCASSRGLAGEKETQYFGPGTRLLVL.